This section outlines one T cell receptor (beta chain) sequence together with its context. As yet, its antigen is unknown. The data stem from a study of human T cells and chemical hapten exposure. Background on the study: Alopecia universalis, totalis or areata was present in patients who were mostly female. Study results and caveats: The donor cohort had alopecia, so its immune response may not match that of healthy people.

V gave up 5 bases and J gave up 4 bases, with 15 bases separating them. CDR1 is LGHNA and CDR2 is YNFKEQ in the germline V gene. The CDR3 has 15 residues. The time point is: pre-sensitization, week 0. Treatment defined: therapeutic diphenylcyclopropenone sensitization with weekly scalp DPC. The total RNA was obtained from whole blood that was not fractionated. The library tagged each cDNA molecule with unique molecular identifiers. One entry per CDR3 protein, called by TCRdb with MiXCR from the RACE reads. Of about 50,000 distinct CDR3 sequences in the sample, roughly 9% were seen once. This sequence was found in a woman aged 25 to 39 with alopecia areata. Some clones in this sample may be carry-over from other donors' samples. The chain joins TRBV4-2 to TRBJ2-1; D possibly corresponds to TRBD2 (7 bases). The sequenced sample was whole blood, obtained in connection with sensitization to the hapten diphenylcyclopropenone (DPC). The CDR3 DNA follows: TGTGCCAGCAGCGCGGCGGGGGCCGATTACAATGAGCAGTTCTTC. Its protein is CASSAAGADYNEQFF.